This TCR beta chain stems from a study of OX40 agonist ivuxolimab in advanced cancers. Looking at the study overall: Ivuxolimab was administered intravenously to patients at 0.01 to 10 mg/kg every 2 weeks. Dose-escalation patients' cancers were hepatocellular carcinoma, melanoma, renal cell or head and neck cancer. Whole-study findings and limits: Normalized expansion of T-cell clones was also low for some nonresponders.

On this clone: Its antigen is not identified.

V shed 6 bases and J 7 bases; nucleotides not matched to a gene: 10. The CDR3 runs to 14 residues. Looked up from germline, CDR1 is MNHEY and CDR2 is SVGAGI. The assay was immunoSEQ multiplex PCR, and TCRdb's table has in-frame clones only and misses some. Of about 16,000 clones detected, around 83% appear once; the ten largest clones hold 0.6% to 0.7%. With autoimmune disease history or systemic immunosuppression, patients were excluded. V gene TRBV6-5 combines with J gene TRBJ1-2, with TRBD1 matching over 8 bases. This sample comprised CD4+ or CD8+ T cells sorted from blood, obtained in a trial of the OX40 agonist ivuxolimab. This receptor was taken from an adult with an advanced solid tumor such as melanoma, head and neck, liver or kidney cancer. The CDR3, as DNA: TGTGCCAGCAGCCCAAGCCCCACAGGGGGTGGCTACACCTTC. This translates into CASSPSPTGGGYTF.